One sample yielded the 26 T cell receptor beta chains listed below, sequenced in a study of T cell responses to AZD1222 COVID-19 vaccine. The repertoire was sequenced with immunoSEQ multiplex PCR; TCRdb's copy has only in-frame clones and lacks some. The profile shows 250,000 to 300,000 clones, about 94% of them singletons. This sample comprised peripheral blood, obtained 28 days after the second AZD1222 dose. The receptors were sampled from an adult who received the AZD1222 COVID-19 vaccine.

The chain joins TRBV18 to TRBJ1-5; tentative D call: TRBD1 (6 bases). Per germline, CDR1 KGHSH and CDR2 LQKENI. The CDR3 totals 14 residues. V was shortened by 5 bases and J by 4 bases, with 12 bases between the two germline ends. The CDR3 here is CASSSQGQNQPQHF. The CDR3, as DNA: TGTGCCAGCTCATCTCAAGGACAGAATCAGCCCCAGCATTTT.

The V and J genes are TRBV3-1 (or the pseudogene TRBV3-2) and TRBJ1-2; D not certain. The V end lost 6 bases, the J end lost 8 bases, and 22 bases lay between the germline ends. The CDR3 consists of 15 residues. Germline loops: CDR1 LGHDT, CDR2 YNNKEL (reference sequence). In DNA form, the CDR3 reads TGTGCCAGCAGACTTACAGAGTCGGGTAAGGACGGCTACACCTTC. This translates into CASRLTESGKDGYTF.

This clone was counted a few times. This chain uses TRBV7-9 with TRBJ1-6; D uncertain. Germline lookup yields CDR1 SEHNR and CDR2 FQNEAQ (reference sequence). The CDR3 contains 13 residues. The ends were cut back, 1 base at V and 4 bases at J, with 2 bases in the middle. Here the CDR3 DNA reads TGTGCCAGCAGCTTAGGATATAATTCACCCCTCCACTTT. Protein product: CASSLGYNSPLHF.

The chain employs TRBV14 and TRBJ2-2; TRBD1 aligns across 10 bases. The ends lost 4 bases at V and 7 bases at J; junction bases unmatched: 3. This CDR3 region has 14 residues. Germline values: CDR1 SGHDN, CDR2 FVKESK. CDR3 nucleotides: TGTGCCAGCAGCCTGGGACAGGGGTACGGGGAGCTGTTTTTT. This codes for CASSLGQGYGELFF.

This chain links TRBV20-1 with TRBJ2-1; D call uncertain. Germline assignment: CDR1 DFQATT and CDR2 SNEGSKA (reference sequence). Trimming shortened V by 6 bases and J by 3 bases, and 9 bases separated the two germline ends. There are 12 residues in the CDR3. CDR3 DNA sequence: TGCAGTGCCAGTCAAGACTACAATGAGCAGTTCTTC. It encodes CSASQDYNEQFF.

The gene calls are TRBV6-5 and TRBJ1-1, with D uncertain. CDR3 length: 15 amino acids. Germline V CDR1 and CDR2: MNHEY, SVGAGI. V was trimmed by 6 bases and J by 1 base, leaving 15 bases between them. The CDR3 loop is CASSRRGRKNTEAFF. CDR3 coding DNA: TGTGCCAGCAGCCGCCGCGGCAGAAAGAACACTGAAGCTTTCTTT.

The CDR3 nucleotides are TGTGCCAGCAGCCCTCTGGACAGCTCCTACGAGCAGTACTTC. Translating it yields CASSPLDSSYEQYF. The chain combines TRBV7-9 with TRBJ2-7; a weak D match, TRBD1 (6 bases). The CDR3 spans 14 residues. Trimming cost V 5 bases and J 0 bases, with 11 bases left between them. Germline V gene data show CDR1 as SEHNR and CDR2 as FQNEAQ (reference sequence).

This clone has a single count. The chain combines TRBV3-1 (or the pseudogene TRBV3-2) with TRBJ2-2, with a tentative D call TRBD2 (5 bases). Germline loops: CDR1 LGHDT, CDR2 YNNKEL (reference sequence). V was cut by 3 bases and J by 3 bases, with 11 bases left in between. The CDR3 loop spans 15 amino acids. Written as DNA, the CDR3 is TGTGCCAGCAGCCACGGGATAGTAGACACCGGGGAGCTGTTTTTT. Translating it yields CASSHGIVDTGELFF.

The chain employs TRBV27 and TRBJ1-1; D unclear. The V end was cut by 0 bases, the J end by 12 bases, with 14 bases between. The germline V gene has CDR1 MNHEY and CDR2 SMNVEV (reference sequence). There are 13 residues in the CDR3. The CDR3 nucleotides are TGTGCCAGCAGTTTATCTAGGCCTTCTAGGTCTTTCTTT. As protein: CASSLSRPSRSFF.

This chain links TRBV6-5 with TRBJ2-7; D remains ambiguous. The CDR3 runs to 14 residues. V shed 10 bases and J shed 7 bases, with 23 bases lying between them. The germline gives CDR1 MNHEY, CDR2 SVGAGI. DNA of the CDR3: TGTGCCACCTCAGCAGTAGACCAGAGGCTGGAGCAGTACTTC. Translating it yields CATSAVDQRLEQYF.

This clone appeared once. CDR3 amino acids: CASSYRPNTGELFF. The DNA of the CDR3 is TGTGCCAGCAGCTACCGACCAAACACCGGGGAGCTGTTTTTT. The rearrangement links TRBV9 to TRBJ2-2; D gene unclear. This CDR3 is built from 14 residues. Germline V lookup: CDR1 SGDLS, CDR2 YYNGEE. V gave up 4 bases and J gave up 2 bases, with 9 bases separating them.

This sequence joins TRBV5-6 and TRBJ1-2; D gene unclear. The CDR3 is 13 amino acids. Germline lookup yields CDR1 SGHDT and CDR2 YYEEEE. V was clipped by 2 bases and J by 8 bases, with 13 bases between them. CDR3 loop: CASSFVGVGGYTF. In DNA, the CDR3 is TGTGCCAGCAGCTTCGTAGGTGTAGGAGGCTACACCTTC.

The chain employs TRBV28 and TRBJ2-1; 7 bases align to TRBD1. CDR3 size: 16 residues. Germline assignment: CDR1 MDHEN and CDR2 SYDVKM. After removal of 6 bases from V and 4 bases from J, the junction contained 12 bases not matched to a gene. As DNA, the CDR3 is TGTGCCAGCAGCCCTGAGACAGGGCGAGGGTACAATGAGCAGTTCTTC. Its translation: CASSPETGRGYNEQFF.

J is TRBJ1-1 and V is TRBV10-3; no firm D call. V lost 6 bases and J lost 5, with 13 bases in between. Germline CDR1 ENHRY, CDR2 SYGVKD. The CDR3 totals 13 residues. In nucleotides, the CDR3 is TGTGCCATCAGGGCTGTTGCGGGTACTGAAGCTTTCTTT. Residues: CAIRAVAGTEAFF.

The rearrangement links TRBV24-1 to TRBJ1-3; no firm D call. The CDR3 spans 16 residues. Germline V lookup: CDR1 KGHDR, CDR2 SFDVKD. Deletions cut 9 bases from V and 0 bases from J, with 17 bases between. This CDR3 reads CATEGRQHSSGNTIYF. CDR3 sequence (DNA): TGTGCCACCGAGGGTCGCCAGCACTCCTCTGGAAACACCATATATTTT.

The chain employs TRBV28 and TRBJ2-3; D uncertain. V was clipped by 7 bases and J by 5 bases, with 7 bases between them. CDR3 length equals 11 residues. CDR1 and CDR2 (germline): MDHEN, SYDVKM. CDR3: CASMDRDTQYF. The CDR3 nucleotides read TGTGCCAGCATGGACCGAGATACGCAGTATTTT.

V usage is TRBV9 and J usage is TRBJ1-3, with D perhaps TRBD1 (5 bases). CDR3 length equals 15 residues. With 5 bases removed from V and 3 bases from J, the gap between germline ends came to 15 bases. The germline gives CDR1 SGDLS, CDR2 YYNGEE. CDR3 DNA sequence: TGTGCCAGCAGTGGGGGAAGGGGAGGTGGAAACACCATATATTTT. This translates into CASSGGRGGGNTIYF.

The chain uses TRBV5-1 and TRBJ2-7, with TRBD1 matching 8 bases. Germline CDR1 reads SGHRS; CDR2 reads YFSETQ. The length of the CDR3 is 17 residues. V trimming: 6 bases; J trimming: 0 bases; junction bases outside the gene matches: 14. The CDR3 reads CASNAGQGGFNSYEQYF. The CDR3 coding sequence is TGCGCCAGCAACGCTGGACAGGGAGGTTTTAACTCCTACGAGCAGTACTTC.

This clone was seen a single time. The rearrangement uses TRBV4-1 and TRBJ2-7; 15 bases fit TRBD2. The length of the CDR3 is 18 residues. Per germline, CDR1 MGHRA and CDR2 YSYEKL. The V segment lost 0 bases and the J segment 5 bases; nucleotides outside the gene matches: 8. This chain's CDR3 is CASSQDLWTSGRGNEQYF. CDR3 in DNA: TGCGCCAGCAGCCAAGATCTATGGACTAGCGGGAGGGGGAACGAGCAGTACTTC.

The V gene is TRBV9, the J gene TRBJ1-1; D remains ambiguous. Germline CDR1 and CDR2: SGDLS and YYNGEE. The CDR3 is 15 residues long. Trimming took 4 bases from V and 0 from J, leaving 13 bases between them. CDR3 protein: CASSPKWGMNTEAFF. The CDR3 region has the DNA TGTGCCAGCAGCCCTAAGTGGGGAATGAACACTGAAGCTTTCTTT.

This chain connects TRBV2 to TRBJ2-7; 8 positions match TRBD1. V was pared by 5 bases and J by 5 bases, with 2 bases of the junction left unmatched. CDR1 is SNHLY, CDR2 FYNNEI, per germline. CDR3 length equals 12 residues. This CDR3 reads CASSKDRDEQYF. The CDR3 nucleotides read TGTGCCAGCAGTAAGGACAGGGACGAGCAGTACTTC.

A remark on this clone: The sample has other DNA sequences that encode this CDR3 too. The V call is TRBV19, the J call TRBJ1-5; tentatively, D is TRBD1 (6 bases). This CDR3 has 13 amino acids. The germline gives CDR1 LNHDA, CDR2 SQIVND (reference sequence). V lost 4 bases, J lost 2 bases, and 6 bases lay in between. CDR3 protein: CASSRQGNQPQHF. The CDR3 region has the DNA TGTGCCAGTAGTAGACAGGGCAATCAGCCCCAGCATTTT.

The V gene is TRBV20-1, the J gene TRBJ1-2; 8 nucleotides match TRBD1. The germline gives CDR1 DFQATT, CDR2 SNEGSKA (reference sequence). This CDR3 is 11 amino acids long. V shed 6 bases, J shed 8 bases, and the junction held 5 bases outside the gene matches. This chain's CDR3 is CSALDREGYTF. The CDR3 DNA sequence: TGCAGTGCCTTGGACAGGGAAGGCTACACCTTC.

The chain has TRBV5-1 and TRBJ1-2; maybe TRBD1 (5 bases). The germline V gene has CDR1 SGHRS and CDR2 YFSETQ. The CDR3 sequence is 12 residues long. V was cut by 5 bases and J by 7 bases, with 12 bases left in between. CDR3 coding DNA: TGCGCCAGCAGTCCGAACAGGTTTGGCTACACCTTC. This gives the protein CASSPNRFGYTF.

The V call is TRBV29-1, the J call TRBJ2-7; D is undetermined. CDR1 is SQVTM, CDR2 ANQGSEA, per germline. The length of the CDR3 is 11 residues. Deletions cut 6 bases from V and 2 bases from J, with 8 bases between. The CDR3 here is CSVLDTYEQYF. CDR3 nucleotides: TGCAGCGTCCTCGACACCTACGAGCAGTACTTC.

This chain links TRBV11-3 with TRBJ2-2; tentatively, D is TRBD1 or TRBD2 (5 bases each). With 4 bases removed from V and 8 bases from J, the gap between germline ends came to 14 bases. There are 14 residues in the CDR3. Germline CDR1 is SGHNT and CDR2 is YENEEA. In DNA, the CDR3 is TGTGCCAGCAGCTCCGGGACCCGGGAAGGGGAGCTGTTTTTT. Its translation is CASSSGTREGELFF. Combining the CDR3 with reference TRBV11-3 and TRBJ2-2 gives the whole variable domain EAGVVQSPRYKIIEKKQPVAFWCNPISGHNTLYWYLQNLGQGPELLIRYENEEAVDDSQLPKDRFSAERLKGVDSTLKIQPAELGDSAVYLCASSSGTREGELFFGEGSRLTVL.